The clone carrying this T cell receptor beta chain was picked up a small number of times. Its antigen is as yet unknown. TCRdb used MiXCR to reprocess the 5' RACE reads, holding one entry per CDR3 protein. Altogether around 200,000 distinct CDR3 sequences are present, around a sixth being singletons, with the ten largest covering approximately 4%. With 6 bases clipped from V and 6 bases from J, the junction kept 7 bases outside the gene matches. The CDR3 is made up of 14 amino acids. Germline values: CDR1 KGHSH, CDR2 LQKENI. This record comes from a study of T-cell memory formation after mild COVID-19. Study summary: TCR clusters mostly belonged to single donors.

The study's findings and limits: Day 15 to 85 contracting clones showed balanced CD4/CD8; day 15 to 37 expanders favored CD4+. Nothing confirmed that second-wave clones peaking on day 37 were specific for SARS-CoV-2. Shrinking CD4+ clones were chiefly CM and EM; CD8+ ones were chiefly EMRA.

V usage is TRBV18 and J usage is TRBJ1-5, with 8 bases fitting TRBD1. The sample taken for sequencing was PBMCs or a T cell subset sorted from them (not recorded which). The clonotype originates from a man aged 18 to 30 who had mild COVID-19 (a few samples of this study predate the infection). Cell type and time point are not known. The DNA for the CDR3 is TGTGCCAGCTCGATACCAGGGGGCGGTCAGCCCCAGCATTTT. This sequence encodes CASSIPGGGQPQHF.